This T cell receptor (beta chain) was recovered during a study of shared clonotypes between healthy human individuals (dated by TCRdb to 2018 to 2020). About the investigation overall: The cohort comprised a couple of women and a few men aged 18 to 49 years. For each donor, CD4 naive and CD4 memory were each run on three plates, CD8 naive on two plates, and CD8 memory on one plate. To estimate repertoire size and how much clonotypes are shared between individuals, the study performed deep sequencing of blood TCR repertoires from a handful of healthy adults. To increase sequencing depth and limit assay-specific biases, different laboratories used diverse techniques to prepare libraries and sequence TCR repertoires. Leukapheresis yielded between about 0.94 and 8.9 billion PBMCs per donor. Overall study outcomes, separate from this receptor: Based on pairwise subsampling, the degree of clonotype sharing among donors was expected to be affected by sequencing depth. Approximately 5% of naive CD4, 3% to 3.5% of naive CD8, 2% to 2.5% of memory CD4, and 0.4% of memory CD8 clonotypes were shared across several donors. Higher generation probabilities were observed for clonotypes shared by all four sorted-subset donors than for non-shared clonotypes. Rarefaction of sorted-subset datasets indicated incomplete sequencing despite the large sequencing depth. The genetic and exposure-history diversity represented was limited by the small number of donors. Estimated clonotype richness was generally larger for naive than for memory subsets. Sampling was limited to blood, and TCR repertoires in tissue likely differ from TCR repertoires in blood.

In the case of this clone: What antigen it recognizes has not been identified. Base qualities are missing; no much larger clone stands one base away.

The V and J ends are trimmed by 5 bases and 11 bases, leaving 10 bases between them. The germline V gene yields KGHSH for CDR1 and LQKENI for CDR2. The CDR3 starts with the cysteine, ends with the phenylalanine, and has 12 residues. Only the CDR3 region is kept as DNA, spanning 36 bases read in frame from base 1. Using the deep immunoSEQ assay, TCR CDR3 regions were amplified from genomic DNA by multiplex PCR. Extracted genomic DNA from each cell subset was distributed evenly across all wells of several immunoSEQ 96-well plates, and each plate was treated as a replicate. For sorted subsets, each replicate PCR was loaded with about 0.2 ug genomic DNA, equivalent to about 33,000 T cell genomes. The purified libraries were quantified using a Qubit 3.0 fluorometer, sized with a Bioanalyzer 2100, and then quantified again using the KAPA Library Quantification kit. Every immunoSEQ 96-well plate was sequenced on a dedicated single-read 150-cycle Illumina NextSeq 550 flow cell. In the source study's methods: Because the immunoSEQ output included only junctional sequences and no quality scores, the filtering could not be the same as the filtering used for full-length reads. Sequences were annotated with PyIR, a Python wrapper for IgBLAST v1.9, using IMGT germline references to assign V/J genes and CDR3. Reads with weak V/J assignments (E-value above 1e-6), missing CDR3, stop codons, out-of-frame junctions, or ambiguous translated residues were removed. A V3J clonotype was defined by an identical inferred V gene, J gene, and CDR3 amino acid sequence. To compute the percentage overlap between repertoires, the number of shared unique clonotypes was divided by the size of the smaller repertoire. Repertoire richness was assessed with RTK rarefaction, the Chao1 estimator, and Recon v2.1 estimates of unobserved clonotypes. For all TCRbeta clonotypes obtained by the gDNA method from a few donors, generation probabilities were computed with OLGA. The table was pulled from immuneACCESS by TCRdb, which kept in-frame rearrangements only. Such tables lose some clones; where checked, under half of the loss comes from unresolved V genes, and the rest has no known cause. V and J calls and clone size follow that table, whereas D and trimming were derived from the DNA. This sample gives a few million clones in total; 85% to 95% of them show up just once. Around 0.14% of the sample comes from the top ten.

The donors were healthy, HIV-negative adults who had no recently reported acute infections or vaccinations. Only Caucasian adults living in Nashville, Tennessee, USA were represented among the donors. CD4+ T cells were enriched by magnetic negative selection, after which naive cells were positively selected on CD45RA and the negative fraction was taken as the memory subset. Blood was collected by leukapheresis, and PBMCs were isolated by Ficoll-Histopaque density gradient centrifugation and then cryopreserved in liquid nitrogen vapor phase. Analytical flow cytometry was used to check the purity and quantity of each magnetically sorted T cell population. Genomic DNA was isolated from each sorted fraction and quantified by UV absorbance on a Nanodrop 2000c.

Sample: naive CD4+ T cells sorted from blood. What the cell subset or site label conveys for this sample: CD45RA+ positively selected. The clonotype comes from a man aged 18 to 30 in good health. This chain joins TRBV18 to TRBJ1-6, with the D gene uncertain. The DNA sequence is TGTGCCAGCTCAGAATCGCGGCCACCCCTCCACTTT. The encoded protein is CASSESRPPLHF.